This TCR beta chain appears in the sequencing data of a study of T cells in Graves' hyperthyroidism and ophthalmopathy. This clonotype was counted between two and nine times. The CDR3 spans 15 residues. V lost 1 base, J lost 4 bases, and 11 bases lay in between. Germline values: CDR1 SGHRS, CDR2 YFSETQ. RNA transcripts provided the source from which TCR beta CDR3 regions were amplified. With the HTBI primer set, the TCR CDR3 went through a first round of RT-PCR. One entry per CDR3 protein, called by TCRdb with MiXCR from the multiplex PCR reads. The sample lists about 320,000 distinct CDR3 sequences; 15% to 20% were seen once.

The genes are TRBV5-1 and TRBJ2-2; tentative D call: TRBD2 (5 bases). The clonotype comes from a man aged 30-40 years with Graves' hyperthyroidism. The sequenced sample consisted of blood. The CDR3 nucleotides are TGCGCCAGCAGCTTGATCGCTAGCAGCACCGGGGAGCTGTTTTTT. As protein: CASSLIASSTGELFF.